The rows below give T cell receptor beta chains drawn from one sample of a study of OX40 agonist ivuxolimab in advanced cancers. The data were produced by immunoSEQ multiplex PCR, yet TCRdb's version contains in-frame clones alone and is incomplete. This sample yields just over 90,000 clones, of which approximately 94% are seen a single time; about 2.6% belongs to the top ten. This sample comprised CD4+ or CD8+ T cells sorted from blood, obtained in a trial of the OX40 agonist ivuxolimab. Receptors originate from an adult with an advanced solid tumor such as melanoma, head and neck, liver or kidney cancer. Each CDR3 is given with its conserved first and last residue. The D gene is left open where the match is weak.

j_call d_call v_call cdr3_aa cdr3_nt
TRBJ2-7 TRBD1 TRBV5-5 CASSLGTGRYEQYF TGTGCCAGCAGCCTGGGGACAGGGAGGTACGAGCAGTACTTC
TRBJ2-3 - TRBV6-5 CASTNGGTTDTQYF TGTGCCAGCACGAATGGGGGAACGACAGATACGCAGTATTTT
TRBJ1-2 - TRBV6-6 CASRDFAGVGGYTF TGTGCCAGCAGGGACTTTGCTGGGGTGGGAGGCTACACCTTC
TRBJ2-7 - TRBV7-6 CASSFGSSYEQYF TGTGCCAGCAGCTTCGGCAGCTCCTACGAGCAGTACTTC
TRBJ1-2 - TRBV6-5 CASAPQNDVIYGYTF TGTGCCAGCGCACCGCAGAACGACGTGATCTATGGCTACACCTTC
TRBJ1-2 - TRBV21-1 CASSKVRQGGSIAGYTF TGTGCCAGCAGCAAAGTTCGACAGGGAGGTAGTATCGCGGGCTACACCTTC
TRBJ2-7 TRBD1 TRBV6-5 CASSYQGQAYYEQYF TGTGCCAGCAGTTACCAAGGACAGGCTTACTACGAGCAGTACTTC
TRBJ2-7 TRBD1 TRBV6-1 CASSLGTGGSYEQYF TGTGCCAGCAGTCTTGGGACAGGGGGCTCCTACGAGCAGTACTTC
TRBJ1-1 - TRBV15 CATKFEQTEAFF TGTGCCACCAAGTTTGAGCAGACTGAAGCTTTCTTT
TRBJ2-7 - TRBV11-2 CASKLGGHEQYF TGTGCCAGCAAACTAGGAGGCCATGAGCAGTACTTC
TRBJ2-1 TRBD2 TRBV7-9 CASSPTSGRAKDEQFF TGTGCCAGCAGCCCAACTAGCGGGAGGGCCAAGGATGAGCAGTTCTTC
TRBJ1-2 - TRBV30 CAWRAGHYGYTF TGTGCCTGGCGGGCAGGGCACTATGGCTACACCTTC
TRBJ2-5 TRBD1 TRBV13 CASSLGLGQGARETQYF TGTGCCAGCAGCTTAGGCCTAGGGCAGGGGGCTCGAGAGACCCAGTACTTC
TRBJ2-5 - TRBV5-4 CASSFHQPVETQYF TGTGCCAGCAGCTTTCATCAGCCCGTGGAGACCCAGTACTTC
TRBJ1-2 - TRBV2 CASRTPEGRGYTF TGTGCCAGCAGAACACCGGAGGGGAGAGGCTACACCTTC
TRBJ2-1 TRBD2 TRBV4-1 CASSQDAVAGGYFYNEQFF TGCGCCAGCAGCCAAGATGCAGTAGCGGGAGGTTACTTCTACAATGAGCAGTTCTTC
TRBJ2-7 - TRBV14 CASSQRGTSYEQYF TGTGCCAGCAGCCAAAGGGGGACATCCTACGAGCAGTACTTC
TRBJ2-3 - TRBV2 CASSPTVASTDTQYF TGTGCCAGCAGTCCGACGGTGGCTAGCACAGATACGCAGTATTTT
TRBJ1-4 - TRBV5-3 CARSRGREEKLFF TGTGCCAGAAGCCGAGGCAGGGAAGAAAAACTGTTTTTT
TRBJ2-1 TRBD2 TRBV4-1 CASSQGLANEQFF TGCGCCAGCAGCCAAGGACTAGCCAATGAGCAGTTCTTC
TRBJ1-2 - TRBV27 CASSLGWGPGGYTF TGTGCCAGCAGTTTAGGCTGGGGGCCTGGGGGCTACACCTTC
TRBJ1-6 - TRBV13 CASSPRDGYSPLHF TGTGCCAGCAGCCCTCGGGACGGCTATTCACCCCTCCACTTT
TRBJ2-7 - TRBV5-6 CASSLEVRVWEQYF TGTGCCAGCAGCTTGGAAGTGCGGGTCTGGGAGCAGTACTTC
TRBJ1-4 - TRBV9 CASSVESGAGSGEKLFF TGTGCCAGCAGCGTAGAGAGCGGAGCAGGCTCAGGTGAAAAACTGTTTTTT
TRBJ2-7 TRBD1 TRBV27 CASSLTGAYEQYF TGTGCCAGCAGTCTGACAGGGGCCTACGAGCAGTACTTC
TRBJ2-7 TRBD1 TRBV2 CASSETGGSSYEQYF TGTGCCAGCAGTGAAACAGGGGGGTCCTCCTACGAGCAGTACTTC